The sequence of this T cell receptor (beta chain) was determined in a study of Graves' ophthalmopathy and Graves' hyperthyroidism. Scientists amplified the TCR beta CDR3 regions from RNA transcripts. The library came from an HTBI-primed first-round RT-PCR and a second-round multiplex PCR. Each CDR3 protein is one row after TCRdb ran MiXCR on the multiplex PCR reads. In the table there are about 740,000 distinct CDR3 sequences, approximately 40% of which are singletons. This clonotype was observed many times. CDR3 length equals 17 residues. Trimming took 3 bases from V and 11 from J; bases not matched to a gene: 13. Germline V gene data show CDR1 as SNHLY and CDR2 as FYNNEI.

This TCR derives from an adult man with Graves' ophthalmopathy. V and J are TRBV2 and TRBJ2-6; 10 bases are shared with TRBD1. Sequencing input: peripheral blood. This CDR3 is CASSDRDRGPYSYVLTF. The DNA of the CDR3 is TGTGCCAGCAGTGATAGGGACAGGGGTCCCTATTCCTACGTCCTGACTTTC.